This TCR beta chain comes out of a study of T cell repertoires in cytomegalovirus infection. Study-wide background: The authors relied on CMV epitopes, both recently identified HLA-C-restricted and well-studied HLA-B-restricted. Whole-study findings and limits: Individuals carrying CMV plus the relevant HLA were identified by cumulative frequency of public TCR beta families.

V lost 5 bases and J lost 4; bases outside the gene matches: 5. CDR1 is SGDLS and CDR2 is YYNGEE in the germline V gene. This CDR3 region has 13 residues. This clonotype came up a few times. What it recognizes is unknown. A single record per CDR3 protein comes from TCRdb applying MiXCR to the reads. The table includes approximately 1,000,000 distinct CDR3 sequences, 31% detected once. This sequence joins TRBV9 and TRBJ1-2, with 7 bases lining up with TRBD1. Sample: cultured CD8+ T cells from PBMCs, taken from culture after CMV antigen stimulation. This TCR derives from a human donor in good health (CMV status not recorded). Some clones in this sample may be carry-over from other donors' samples. CDR3 in amino acids: CASRPWDSYGYTF. The CDR3 region has the DNA TGTGCCAGCAGACCCTGGGACAGCTATGGCTACACCTTC.